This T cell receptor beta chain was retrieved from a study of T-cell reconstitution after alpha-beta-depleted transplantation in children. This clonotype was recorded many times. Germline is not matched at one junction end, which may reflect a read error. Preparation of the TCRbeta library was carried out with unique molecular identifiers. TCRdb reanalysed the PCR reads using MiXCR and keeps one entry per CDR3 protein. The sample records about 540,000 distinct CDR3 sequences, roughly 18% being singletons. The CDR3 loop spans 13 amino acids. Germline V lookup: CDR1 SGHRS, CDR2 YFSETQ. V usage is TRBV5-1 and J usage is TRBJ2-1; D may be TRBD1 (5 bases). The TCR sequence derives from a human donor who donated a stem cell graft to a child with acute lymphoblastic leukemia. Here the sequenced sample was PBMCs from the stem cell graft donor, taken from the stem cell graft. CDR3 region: CASSLDSYNEQFF. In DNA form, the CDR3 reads TGTGCCAGCAGCCTCGACAGCTACAATGAGCAGTTCTTC.